One sample yielded the 27 T cell receptor beta chains listed below, sequenced in a study of tumor-infiltrating lymphocytes in primary liver carcinoma. Unsorted whole blood served as the source of blood RNA, and germline DNA was extracted as well. From around 0.5 ug total RNA, TCR beta cDNA was generated with a primer in the constant region. What produced the TCR beta libraries was three nested multiplex PCR rounds using slightly modified ARM-PCR. For 10 cycles apiece, the opening two PCR rounds ran with TRBV1-TRBV30 forward primers and a C-beta reverse primer. TCRdb reprocessed the multiplex PCR reads with MiXCR, giving one entry per CDR3 protein. Of about 320,000 distinct CDR3 sequences in the sample, more than 55% were seen once. The material sequenced was peripheral blood. Every receptor here comes from a man aged 35 to 55 with primary liver carcinoma and hepatitis B virus infection.

Notes on this clonotype: This may stem from a read error, because a much larger clone lies one nucleotide away. The chain is built from TRBV6-1 and TRBJ2-5; D tentatively fits TRBD1 or TRBD2 (5 bases each). Looked up from germline, CDR1 is MNHNS and CDR2 is SASEGT. This CDR3 has 13 residues. This CDR3 is CASRGPAQGTQYF. For the CDR3, the DNA is TGTGCCAGCAGGGGACCCGCACAAGGGACCCAGTACTTC.

In its sample, this clonotype was seen many times. The rearrangement links TRBV11-2 to TRBJ2-7; 7 positions agree with TRBD1. Germline loops: CDR1 SGHAT, CDR2 FQNNGV. With 3 bases clipped from V and 6 bases from J, the junction kept 5 bases outside the gene matches. The CDR3 runs to 13 residues. The CDR3, as DNA: TGTGCCAGCAGCTTGGACAGGTTCTTCGAGCAGTACTTC. Translated, it gives CASSLDRFFEQYF.

This clonotype came up many times. The chain carries TRBV6-5 and TRBJ2-7, with D possibly called TRBD1 or TRBD2 (5 bases each). Trimming removed 7 bases from V and 2 bases from J, with 18 bases in between. Germline V gene sequence: CDR1 MNHEY, CDR2 SVGAGI. The CDR3 is 15 residues long. The CDR3 protein is CASTPSGQSTYEQYF. The CDR3, as DNA: TGTGCCAGCACCCCCAGCGGACAAAGTACCTACGAGCAGTACTTC.

This clonotype was detected ten times or more. The chain recombines TRBV12-3 or TRBV12-4 with TRBJ1-1, with D possibly TRBD1 on 5 matching bases. CDR3 length equals 15 residues. V was pared by 1 base and J by 0 bases, with 9 bases between. The CDR3 loop reads CASSLGQLLNTEAFF. Written as DNA, the CDR3 is TGTGCCAGCAGTTTAGGACAGCTGTTGAACACTGAAGCTTTCTTT.

In the case of this clonotype: An end of the junction differs from the germline gene, which may be a read error. The gene calls are TRBV10-2 and TRBJ2-1; D uncertain. The length of the CDR3 is 13 residues. CDR1 and CDR2 (germline): WSHSY, SAAADI. The CDR3 sequence is CACSESLYNEQFF. DNA of the CDR3: TGCGCCTGCAGTGAGTCGCTCTACAATGAGCAGTTCTTC.

This clonotype was seen at least ten times. This chain links TRBV7-9 with TRBJ1-1, with 7 bases that match TRBD1. The CDR3 has 15 amino acids. CDR1 and CDR2 from the germline V gene are SEHNR and FQNEAQ (reference sequence). V was clipped by 10 bases and J by 1 base; unmatched bases: 12. In nucleotides, the CDR3 is TGTGCCACCTTAGACACAGGGGTAGGGAACACTGAAGCTTTCTTT. This sequence encodes CATLDTGVGNTEAFF.

As to this clonotype: This could be a read error, since a much larger clone is one nucleotide away. The chain uses TRBV6-2 or TRBV6-3 and TRBJ1-1, with no clear D. The germline V gene has CDR1 MNHEY and CDR2 SVGEGT. The CDR3 is made up of 13 amino acids. The CDR3 loop is CASTLYLNTEALF. CDR3 in DNA: TGTGCCAGCACTCTCTATTTGAACACTGAAGCTTTATTT.

The table lists this clonotype with a few counts. This chain links TRBV10-1 with TRBJ2-7; D gene uncertain. Germline V lookup: CDR1 WNHNN, CDR2 SYGVQD (reference sequence). Trimming shortened V by 0 bases and J by 3 bases, and 9 bases separated the two germline ends. The CDR3 is 14 residues long. CDR3 residues: CASSESGADYEQYF. The DNA of the CDR3 is TGCGCCAGCAGTGAGTCGGGCGCGGACTACGAGCAGTACTTC.

The rearrangement joins TRBV11-2 to TRBJ2-1; TRBD1 agrees at 9 bases. This CDR3 has 13 residues. V trimming: 5 bases; J trimming: 13 bases; junction bases outside the gene matches: 9. The germline V gene has CDR1 SGHAT and CDR2 FQNNGV. CDR3 protein: CASSPDRGGDQFF. The CDR3, as DNA: TGTGCCAGCAGCCCGGACAGGGGAGGTGATCAGTTCTTC.

This rearrangement joins TRBV30 to TRBJ2-7; D not certain. CDR3 length equals 15 residues. The germline V gene encodes CDR1 GTSNPN and CDR2 SVGIG (reference sequence). V was pared by 3 bases and J by 1 base, with 16 bases between. The CDR3 spells CAWSHLGTSSYEQYF. CDR3 bases: TGTGCCTGGAGCCATCTTGGCACATCTTCCTACGAGCAGTACTTC.

The gene calls are TRBV5-1 and TRBJ2-1, with 11 nucleotides matching TRBD2. Germline V gene sequence: CDR1 SGHRS, CDR2 YFSETQ. The ends lost 4 bases at V and 9 bases at J; junction bases unmatched: 9. The CDR3 contains 15 residues. The CDR3 loop reads CASSAGLAGLGEQFF. CDR3 nucleotides: TGCGCCAGCAGCGCAGGACTAGCGGGTTTGGGTGAGCAGTTCTTC.

Worth noting for this clonotype: This may arise from a read error, as a much more abundant clone is one base away. The CDR3 bases are TGTGTCAGCAGTCTTTTGGACAGTTCCTACGAGCAGTACTTC. Translating gives CVSSLLDSSYEQYF. This rearrangement joins TRBV12-3 or TRBV12-4 to TRBJ2-7, with D perhaps TRBD1 (6 bases). The CDR3 is 14 amino acids.

Worth noting for this clonotype: This may arise from a read error, as a much more abundant clone is one base away. The chain links TRBV5-5 to TRBJ2-2, with 9 bases matching TRBD2. Germline V gene sequence: CDR1 SGHKS, CDR2 YYEKEE (reference sequence). The CDR3 has 15 amino acids. The CDR3 nucleotides read TGTGCCAGCAGCCCGAGACTAGCGGCCACCGGGGAGATGTTTTTT. Translated, it gives CASSPRLAATGEMFF.

This clonotype was counted a few times. One junction end disagrees with the germline gene, perhaps due to a read error. CDR3 DNA: TGTGCCAGCAGGCGGGCTTTCAGCAATCAGTCCCAGCATTTT. This gives the protein CASRRAFSNQSQHF. This chain uses TRBV6-1 with TRBJ1-5; D ambiguous. This CDR3 has 14 residues. Germline V CDR1 and CDR2: MNHNS, SASEGT.

The table lists this clonotype with a few counts. The J gene is TRBJ2-7, the V gene TRBV7-9; 8 bases are shared with TRBD1. The junction had 8 bases not matched to a gene; V was cut back by 5 bases and J by 2 bases. The CDR3 totals 15 residues. Germline CDR1 reads SEHNR; CDR2 reads FQNEAQ (reference sequence). The CDR3 protein is CASSPRQGLTYEQYF. The CDR3 DNA follows: TGTGCCAGCAGCCCCCGACAGGGGTTAACCTACGAGCAGTACTTC.

As for this clonotype: As the CDR3 is not closed by the conserved phenylalanine or tryptophan, this likely results from a read error. It is unclear where the CDR3 begins or ends on the DNA, so no DNA is shown, and the CDR3 is as TCRdb lists it. The chain employs TRBV4-3 and TRBJ2-1; no DNA check was done on the table's D call, TRBD2. The V gene's germline CDR1 is LGHNA and CDR2 YSLEER. The CDR3 has 16 amino acids, counting both end residues. The CDR3 region is CASSQGASGRLNEQLI.

This clonotype has just a few counts. This could be a read error, since a much larger clone is one nucleotide away. The gene calls are TRBV6-6 and TRBJ2-7, with 7 bases fitting TRBD2. CDR3 length: 14 residues. Germline CDR1 and CDR2: MNHNY and SVGAGI (reference sequence). Trimming at V came to 7 bases and at J to 5 bases, leaving 11 bases not matched to a gene. CDR3 bases: TGTGCCAGCATCCTCTTTGCGGGAGTTAACGAGCAGTACTTC. It is translated as CASILFAGVNEQYF.

Of note for this clonotype: Just one base apart from a much larger clone, this may be a read error. The chain uses TRBV6-2 or TRBV6-3 and TRBJ2-1; D is possibly TRBD2 (6 bases). The V gene's germline CDR1 is MNHEY and CDR2 SVGEGT. V was cut by 4 bases and J by 6 bases, with 10 bases left in between. CDR3 length equals 13 residues. DNA of the CDR3: TGTGCCAGCAGTTTACGGGAGTGCAATGAGCAGTTCTTC. Encoded protein: CASSLRECNEQFF.

This rearrangement joins TRBV6-1 to TRBJ1-6; no reliable D call. Germline assignment: CDR1 MNHNS and CDR2 SASEGT. The CDR3 totals 14 residues. The V gene lost 2 bases and the J gene lost 7 bases, with 9 bases spanning the gap. The CDR3 loop is CASSENILNSPLHF. CDR3 in DNA: TGTGCCAGCAGTGAAAACATACTGAATTCACCCCTCCACTTT.

A word on this clonotype: This sequence may be a read error, since a much larger clone differs from it by one base. The V call is TRBV4-1, the J call TRBJ1-2; D might be TRBD1 (6 bases). CDR1 is MGHRA, CDR2 YSYEKL, per germline. The CDR3 is made up of 14 amino acids. Trimming took 3 bases from V and 4 from J, leaving 12 bases between them. CDR3 DNA sequence: TGCGCCAGCAGCCAGAGGGGGATGGCCTATGGCTACACCTTC. Translated: CASSQRGMAYGYTF.

This chain links TRBV6-5 with TRBJ2-1; 9 bases fit TRBD2. Trimming took 3 bases from V and 7 from J; bases not matched to a gene: 10. Germline V gene sequence: CDR1 MNHEY, CDR2 SVGAGI. There are 16 residues in the CDR3. The CDR3 reads CASSYFGTSRSNEQFF. The CDR3 DNA reads TGTGCCAGCAGTTATTTCGGGACTAGCAGGAGTAATGAGCAGTTCTTC.

About this clonotype: Likely a read error: the CDR3 ends without its conserved phenylalanine or tryptophan. The V and J genes are TRBV12-3 or TRBV12-4 and TRBJ2-2; 9 bases line up with TRBD2. The V and J ends lost 2 bases and 3 bases, in that order; junction bases with no gene match: 13. This CDR3 has 19 residues. The CDR3 bases are TGTGCCAGCAGTTTATACCCGGTTAGCGGGAGTAAGCACACCGGGGAGCTGTTTTGT. It codes for CASSLYPVSGSKHTGELFC.

This clonotype was found many times. The chain carries TRBV6-1 and TRBJ2-1; the match to TRBD2 covers 7 bases. The V segment lost 3 bases and the J segment 5 bases; nucleotides outside the gene matches: 7. CDR1 is MNHNS, CDR2 SASEGT, per germline. This CDR3 comprises 15 residues. The CDR3 here is CASSERAGTNNEQFF. The CDR3 DNA reads as TGTGCCAGCAGTGAGAGAGCGGGAACCAACAATGAGCAGTTCTTC.

This clonotype was counted ten times or more. The chain employs TRBV6-1 and TRBJ2-7, with TRBD1 as a possible D gene (5 bases). The CDR3 has 14 amino acids. V shed 3 bases and J shed 0 bases, with 9 bases lying between them. Germline V gives CDR1 MNHNS, CDR2 SASEGT. The CDR3 here is CASSEWTFSYEQYF. Written as DNA, the CDR3 is TGTGCCAGCAGTGAGTGGACATTCTCCTACGAGCAGTACTTC.

This chain links TRBV7-9 with TRBJ2-3; D perhaps matches TRBD2 (6 bases). The CDR3 is 14 amino acids. Germline-derived CDR1 and CDR2 are SEHNR and FQNEAQ (reference sequence). V lost 5 bases and J lost 4, with 13 bases in between. CDR3 sequence reads: CASSPGSSPDTQYF. The CDR3 nucleotides are TGTGCCAGCAGCCCCGGGAGTAGCCCAGATACGCAGTATTTT.

This clonotype was counted a single time. At one end the junction does not follow the germline gene, possibly because of a read error. The rearrangement joins TRBV28 to TRBJ2-6, with a possible D match to TRBD1 (6 bases). Germline V lookup: CDR1 MDHEN, CDR2 SYDVKM. CDR3 length equals 17 residues. For the CDR3, the DNA is TGTGCCAGCCTGGGGGCCGAAATTCCCTCTTGGGCCAACGTCCTGACTTTC. This gives the protein CASLGAEIPSWANVLTF.

The sample holds many counts of this clonotype. This may stem from a read error, because a much larger clone lies one nucleotide away. This chain connects TRBV11-2 to TRBJ1-1; D call uncertain. The V gene lost 0 bases and the J gene lost 11 bases, with 13 bases spanning the gap. CDR3 length: 13 amino acids. Germline CDR1 is SGHAT and CDR2 is FQNNGV. The CDR3 DNA is TGTGCCAGCAGCTTAGAACTACGCGACTCCGCTTTCTTT. Its translation is CASSLELRDSAFF.